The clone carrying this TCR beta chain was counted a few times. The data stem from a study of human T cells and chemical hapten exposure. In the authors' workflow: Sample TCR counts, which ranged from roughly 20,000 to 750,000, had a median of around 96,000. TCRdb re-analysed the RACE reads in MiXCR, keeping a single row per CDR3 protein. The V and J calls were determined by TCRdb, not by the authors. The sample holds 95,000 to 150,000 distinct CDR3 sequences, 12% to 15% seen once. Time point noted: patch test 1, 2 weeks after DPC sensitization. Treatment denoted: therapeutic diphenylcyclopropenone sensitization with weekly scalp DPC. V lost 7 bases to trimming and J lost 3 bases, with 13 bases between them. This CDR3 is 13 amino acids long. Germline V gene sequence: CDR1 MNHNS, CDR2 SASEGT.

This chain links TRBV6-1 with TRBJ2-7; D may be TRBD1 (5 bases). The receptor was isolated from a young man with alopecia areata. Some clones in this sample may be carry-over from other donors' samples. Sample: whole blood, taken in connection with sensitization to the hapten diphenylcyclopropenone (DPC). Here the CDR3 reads CASMVRGFYEQYF. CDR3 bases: TGTGCCAGCATGGTAAGGGGATTCTACGAGCAGTACTTC.